The entry below describes one T cell receptor beta chain. The data are from a study of technical replicates of blood from several donors. The CDR3 loop spans 15 amino acids. The V gene's germline CDR1 is MNHNS and CDR2 SASEGT. The trim removed 5 bases at V and 2 bases at J, leaving 8 bases unmatched. Using immunoSEQ multiplex PCR, the repertoire was profiled, and TCRdb retains in-frame clones only, with some absent. The sample has about 81,000 clones; approximately 90% are singletons. V usage is TRBV6-1 and J usage is TRBJ2-5; 7 bases are shared with TRBD2. The sequenced material came from T cells isolated from PBMCs. The clonotype originates from a human donor in good health. The chain's CDR3 is CASSPGTTAQETQYF. Written as DNA, the CDR3 is TGTGCCAGCAGTCCCGGGACTACGGCGCAAGAGACCCAGTACTTC.